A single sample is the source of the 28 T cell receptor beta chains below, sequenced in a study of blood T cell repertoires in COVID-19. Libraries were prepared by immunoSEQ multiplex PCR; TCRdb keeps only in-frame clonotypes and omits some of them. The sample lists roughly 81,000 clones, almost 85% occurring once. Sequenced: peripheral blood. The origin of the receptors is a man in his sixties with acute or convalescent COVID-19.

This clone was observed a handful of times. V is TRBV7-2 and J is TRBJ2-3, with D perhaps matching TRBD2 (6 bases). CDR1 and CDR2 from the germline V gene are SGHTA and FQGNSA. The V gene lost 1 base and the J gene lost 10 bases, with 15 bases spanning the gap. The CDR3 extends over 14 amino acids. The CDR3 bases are TGTGCCAGCAGCTTAGGGGCGGGGCCAGAGGCGCAGTATTTT. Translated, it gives CASSLGAGPEAQYF.

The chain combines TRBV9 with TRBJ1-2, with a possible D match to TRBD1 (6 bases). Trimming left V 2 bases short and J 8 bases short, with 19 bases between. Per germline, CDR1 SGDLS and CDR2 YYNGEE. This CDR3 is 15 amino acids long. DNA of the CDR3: TGTGCCAGCAGCGTTTCCCCGGGGGGCGCGTGGGGCTACACCTTC. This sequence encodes CASSVSPGGAWGYTF.

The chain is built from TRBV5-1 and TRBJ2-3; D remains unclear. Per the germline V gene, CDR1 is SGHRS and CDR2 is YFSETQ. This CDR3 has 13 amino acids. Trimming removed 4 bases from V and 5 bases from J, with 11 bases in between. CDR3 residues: CASSLSPLDTQYF. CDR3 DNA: TGCGCCAGCAGCCTAAGCCCGTTAGATACGCAGTATTTT.

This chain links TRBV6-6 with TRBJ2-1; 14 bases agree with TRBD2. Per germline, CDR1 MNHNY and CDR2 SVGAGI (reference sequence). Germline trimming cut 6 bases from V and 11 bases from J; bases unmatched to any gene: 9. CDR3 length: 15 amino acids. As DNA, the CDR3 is TGTGCCAGCAGCCCGACTAGCGGGGGGGCCGGTAAGCAGTTCTTC. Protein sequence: CASSPTSGGAGKQFF.

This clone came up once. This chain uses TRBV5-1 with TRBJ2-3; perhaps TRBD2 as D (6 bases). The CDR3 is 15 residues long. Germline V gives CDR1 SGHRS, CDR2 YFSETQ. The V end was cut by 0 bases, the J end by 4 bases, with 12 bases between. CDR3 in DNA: TGCGCCAGCAGCTTGGATCCGGGGGAGGCAGATACGCAGTATTTT. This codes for CASSLDPGEADTQYF.

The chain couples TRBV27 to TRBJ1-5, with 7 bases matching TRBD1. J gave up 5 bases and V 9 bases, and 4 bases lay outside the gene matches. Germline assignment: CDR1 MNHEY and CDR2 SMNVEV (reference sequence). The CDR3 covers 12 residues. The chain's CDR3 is CASRQGYQPQHF. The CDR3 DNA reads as TGTGCCAGTCGACAGGGATATCAGCCCCAGCATTTT.

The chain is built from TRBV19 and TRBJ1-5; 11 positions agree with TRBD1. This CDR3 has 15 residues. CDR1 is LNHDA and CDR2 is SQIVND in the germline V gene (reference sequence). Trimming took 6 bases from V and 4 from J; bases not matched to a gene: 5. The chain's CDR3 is CASRAGTGGNQPQHF. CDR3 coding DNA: TGTGCCAGTAGAGCCGGGACAGGGGGTAATCAGCCCCAGCATTTT. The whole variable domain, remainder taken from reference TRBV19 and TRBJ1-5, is DGGITQSPKYLFRKEGQNVTLSCEQNLNHDAMYWYRQDPGQGLRLIYYSQIVNDFQKGDIAEGYSVSREKKESFPLTVTSAQKNPTAFYLCASRAGTGGNQPQHFGDGTRLSIL.

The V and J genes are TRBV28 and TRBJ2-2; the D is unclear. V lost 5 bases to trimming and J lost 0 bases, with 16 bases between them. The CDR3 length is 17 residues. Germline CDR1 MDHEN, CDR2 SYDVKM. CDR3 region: CASSPPSGHANTGELFF. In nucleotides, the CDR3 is TGTGCCAGCAGTCCCCCGTCAGGCCACGCGAACACCGGGGAGCTGTTTTTT.

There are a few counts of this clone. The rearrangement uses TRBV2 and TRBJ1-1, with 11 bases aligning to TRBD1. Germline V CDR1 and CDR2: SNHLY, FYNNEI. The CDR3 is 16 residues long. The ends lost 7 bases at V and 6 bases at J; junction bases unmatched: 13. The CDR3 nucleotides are TGTGCCAGCATTTTTGGACAGGGGGCAGTCGACGCTGAAGCTTTCTTT. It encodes CASIFGQGAVDAEAFF.

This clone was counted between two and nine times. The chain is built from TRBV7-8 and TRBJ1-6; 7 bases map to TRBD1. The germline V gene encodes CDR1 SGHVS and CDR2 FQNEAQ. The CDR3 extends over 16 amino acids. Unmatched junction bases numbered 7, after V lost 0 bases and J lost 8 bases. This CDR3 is CASSLASGTADSPLHF. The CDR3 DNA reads TGTGCCAGCAGCTTAGCCTCCGGGACAGCGGATTCACCCCTCCACTTT.

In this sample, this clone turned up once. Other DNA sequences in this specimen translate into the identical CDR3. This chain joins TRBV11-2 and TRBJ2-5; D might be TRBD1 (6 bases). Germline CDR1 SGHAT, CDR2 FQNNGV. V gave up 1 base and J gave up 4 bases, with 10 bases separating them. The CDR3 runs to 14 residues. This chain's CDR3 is CASSLGTVRETQYF. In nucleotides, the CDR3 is TGTGCCAGCAGCTTAGGGACAGTACGAGAGACCCAGTACTTC.

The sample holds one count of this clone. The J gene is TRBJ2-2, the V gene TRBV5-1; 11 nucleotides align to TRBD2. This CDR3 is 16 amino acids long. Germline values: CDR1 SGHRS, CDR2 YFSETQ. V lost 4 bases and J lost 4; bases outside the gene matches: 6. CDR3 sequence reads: CASSLSGTSGTGELFF. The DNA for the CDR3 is TGCGCCAGCAGCCTATCCGGGACTAGCGGCACCGGGGAGCTGTTTTTT.

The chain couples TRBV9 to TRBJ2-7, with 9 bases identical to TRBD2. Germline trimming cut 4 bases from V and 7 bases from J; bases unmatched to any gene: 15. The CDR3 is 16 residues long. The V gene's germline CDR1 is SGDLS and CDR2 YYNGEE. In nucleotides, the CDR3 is TGTGCCAGCAGCCCCACCGGGACTAGCACCCTTTGGGAGCAGTACTTC. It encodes CASSPTGTSTLWEQYF.

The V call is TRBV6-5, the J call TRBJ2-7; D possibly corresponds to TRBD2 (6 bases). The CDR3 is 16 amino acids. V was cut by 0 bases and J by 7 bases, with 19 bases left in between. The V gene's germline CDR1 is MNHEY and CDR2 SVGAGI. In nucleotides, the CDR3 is TGTGCCAGCAGTTACTCCAGTTCTTTTTCGGGGAGGGAGCAGTACTTC. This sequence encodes CASSYSSSFSGREQYF.

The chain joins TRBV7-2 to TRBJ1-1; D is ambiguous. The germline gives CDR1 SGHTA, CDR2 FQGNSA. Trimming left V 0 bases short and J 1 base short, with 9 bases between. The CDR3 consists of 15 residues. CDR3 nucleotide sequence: TGTGCCAGCAGCTTAGCGGCCACCTCGAACACTGAAGCTTTCTTT. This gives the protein CASSLAATSNTEAFF.

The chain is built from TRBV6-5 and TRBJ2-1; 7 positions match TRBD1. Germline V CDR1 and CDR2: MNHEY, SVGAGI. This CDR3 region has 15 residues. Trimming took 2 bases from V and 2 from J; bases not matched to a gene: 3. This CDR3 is CASSYRTGAYNEQFF. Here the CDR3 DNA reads TGTGCCAGCAGTTACAGGACAGGTGCCTACAATGAGCAGTTCTTC.

The CDR3 is CSARQNYGYTF. Here the CDR3 DNA reads TGCAGTGCTAGGCAGAACTATGGCTACACCTTC. The gene calls are TRBV20-1 and TRBJ1-2; D ambiguous. CDR3 length: 11 residues. The germline CDR1 and CDR2 sequences are DFQATT and SNEGSKA (reference sequence). V lost 3 bases to trimming and J lost 2 bases, with 4 bases between them.

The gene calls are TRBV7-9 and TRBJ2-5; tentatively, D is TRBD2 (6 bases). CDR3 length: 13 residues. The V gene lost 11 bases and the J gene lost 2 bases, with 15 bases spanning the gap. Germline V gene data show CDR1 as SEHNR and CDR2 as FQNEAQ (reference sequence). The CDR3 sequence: CASGLAPQETQYF. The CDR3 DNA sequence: TGTGCCTCGGGGCTAGCGCCACAAGAGACCCAGTACTTC.

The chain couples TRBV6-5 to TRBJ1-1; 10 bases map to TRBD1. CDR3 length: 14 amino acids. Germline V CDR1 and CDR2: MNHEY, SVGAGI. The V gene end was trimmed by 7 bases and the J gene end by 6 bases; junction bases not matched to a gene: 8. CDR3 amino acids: CASTTDRGDAEAFF. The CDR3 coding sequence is TGTGCCAGCACCACGGACAGGGGGGATGCTGAAGCTTTCTTT.

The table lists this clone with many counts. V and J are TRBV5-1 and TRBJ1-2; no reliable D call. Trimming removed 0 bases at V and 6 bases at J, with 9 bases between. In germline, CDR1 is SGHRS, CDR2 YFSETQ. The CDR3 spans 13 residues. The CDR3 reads CASSLASGNGYTF. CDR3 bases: TGCGCCAGCAGCTTGGCCTCAGGAAATGGCTACACCTTC.

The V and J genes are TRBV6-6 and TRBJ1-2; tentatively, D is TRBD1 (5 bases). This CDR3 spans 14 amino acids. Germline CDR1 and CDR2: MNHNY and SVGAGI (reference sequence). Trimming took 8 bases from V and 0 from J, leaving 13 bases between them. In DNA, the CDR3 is TGTGCCAGCGTCCGGGGGGAGGCTAACTATGGCTACACCTTC. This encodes CASVRGEANYGYTF.

The CDR3, as DNA: TGCGCCAGCAGCTCGACCGGGATCCCGAGCGGCTACACCTTC. Protein: CASSSTGIPSGYTF. The rearrangement joins TRBV5-1 to TRBJ1-2; D is uncertain. CDR1 is SGHRS, CDR2 YFSETQ, per germline. The V gene lost 3 bases and the J gene lost 8 bases, with 17 bases spanning the gap. This CDR3 comprises 14 residues.

CDR3 in DNA: TGTGCCAGCTCCTTGGTCCTAGCGGGGATCAATGAGCAGTTCTTC. Translating gives CASSLVLAGINEQFF. This chain joins TRBV18 and TRBJ2-1, with 9 nucleotides matching TRBD2. CDR3 size: 15 residues. Per germline, CDR1 KGHSH and CDR2 LQKENI. Trimming removed 6 bases from V and 6 bases from J; junction bases left unmatched: 9.

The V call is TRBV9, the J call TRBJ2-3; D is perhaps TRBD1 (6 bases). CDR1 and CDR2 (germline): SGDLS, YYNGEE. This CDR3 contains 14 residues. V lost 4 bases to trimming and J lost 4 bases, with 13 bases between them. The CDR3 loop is CASSRSGVPDTQYF. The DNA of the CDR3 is TGTGCCAGCAGCCGGTCAGGGGTGCCAGATACGCAGTATTTT. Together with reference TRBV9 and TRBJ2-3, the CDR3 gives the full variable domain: DSGVTQTPKHLITATGQRVTLRCSPRSGDLSVYWYQQSLDQGLQFLIQYYNGEERAKGNILERFSAQQFPDLHSELNLSSLELGDSALYFCASSRSGVPDTQYFGPGTRLTVL.

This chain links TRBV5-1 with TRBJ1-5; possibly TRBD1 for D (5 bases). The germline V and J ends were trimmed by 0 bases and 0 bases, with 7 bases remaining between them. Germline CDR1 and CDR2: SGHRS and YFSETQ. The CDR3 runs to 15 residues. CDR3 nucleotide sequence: TGCGCCAGCAGCTTGGCAGGGTATAGCAATCAGCCCCAGCATTTT. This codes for CASSLAGYSNQPQHF. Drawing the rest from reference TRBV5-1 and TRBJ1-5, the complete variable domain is KAGVTQTPRYLIKTRGQQVTLSCSPISGHRSVSWYQQTPGQGLQFLFEYFSETQRNKGNFPGRFSGRQFSNSRSEMNVSTLELGDSALYLCASSLAGYSNQPQHFGDGTRLSIL.

The CDR3 is CASSSNLAGVTDTQYF. CDR3 sequence (DNA): TGTGCCAGCAGTTCTAATCTAGCGGGAGTCACAGATACGCAGTATTTT. J is TRBJ2-3 and V is TRBV28, with 10 bases aligning to TRBD2. J was trimmed by 2 bases and V by 4 bases; bases with no gene match: 6. The CDR3 length is 16 residues. CDR1 is MDHEN, CDR2 SYDVKM, per germline.

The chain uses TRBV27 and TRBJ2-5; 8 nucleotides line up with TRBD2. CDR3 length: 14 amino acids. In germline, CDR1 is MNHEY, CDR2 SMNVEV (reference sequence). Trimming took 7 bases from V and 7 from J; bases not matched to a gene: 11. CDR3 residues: CASTHAAGDGTQYF. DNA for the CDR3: TGTGCCAGCACCCATGCAGCGGGGGATGGGACCCAGTACTTC.

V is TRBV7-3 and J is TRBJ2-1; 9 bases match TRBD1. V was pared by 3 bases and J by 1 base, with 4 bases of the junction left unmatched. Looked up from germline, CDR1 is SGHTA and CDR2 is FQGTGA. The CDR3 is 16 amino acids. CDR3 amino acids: CASSFRTGASYNEQFF. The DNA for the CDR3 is TGTGCCAGCAGCTTCAGGACAGGGGCATCCTACAATGAGCAGTTCTTC. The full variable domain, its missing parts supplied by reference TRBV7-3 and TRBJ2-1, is GAGVSQTPSNKVTEKGKYVELRCDPISGHTALYWYRQSLGQGPEFLIYFQGTGAADDSGLPNDRFFAVRPEGSVSTLKIQRTERGDSAVYLCASSFRTGASYNEQFFGPGTRLTVL.